The 16 T cell receptor beta chains in this list originate from one sample, sequenced in a study of CD4+ T cells in melanoma. The method was immunoSEQ multiplex PCR; TCRdb's version includes in-frame clones alone and lacks a portion of them. The sample has about 140,000 clones; 92% are singletons. These receptors were obtained from a human donor with melanoma.

V is TRBV19 and J is TRBJ1-3; D perhaps matches TRBD1 (6 bases). CDR1 is LNHDA, CDR2 SQIVND, per germline (reference sequence). The CDR3 totals 16 residues. The V and J ends lost 2 bases and 2 bases respectively, with 13 bases between them. CDR3 in amino acids: CASSIYSGGPGNTIYF. DNA for the CDR3: TGTGCCAGTAGTATATACAGCGGGGGGCCTGGAAACACCATATATTTT.

The gene calls are TRBV5-1 and TRBJ2-1; 8 positions agree with TRBD2. The V gene end was trimmed by 5 bases and the J gene end by 6 bases; junction bases not matched to a gene: 10. This CDR3 region has 15 residues. The germline V gene has CDR1 SGHRS and CDR2 YFSETQ. The CDR3 protein is CASRRTGTSFNEQFF. CDR3 sequence (DNA): TGCGCCAGCAGACGAACCGGGACTAGTTTCAATGAGCAGTTCTTC.

The chain has TRBV11-2 and TRBJ1-1; 7 bases fit TRBD1. Trimming took 5 bases from V and 4 from J; bases not matched to a gene: 10. Per the germline V gene, CDR1 is SGHAT and CDR2 is FQNNGV. This CDR3 has 15 residues. The CDR3 region is CASSLRQGLGTEAFF. In DNA form, the CDR3 reads TGTGCCAGCAGCCTCCGACAGGGATTGGGCACTGAAGCTTTCTTT.

Ten or more counts support this clone. CDR3 in DNA: TGCGCCAGCAGCCAAGATCGAGGGAAAGAGCAGTACTTC. It yields the protein CASSQDRGKEQYF. The gene calls are TRBV4-1 and TRBJ2-7; D perhaps matches TRBD2 (5 bases). The CDR3 spans 13 residues. Germline-derived CDR1 and CDR2 are MGHRA and YSYEKL. Trimming removed 0 bases from V and 7 bases from J, with 10 bases in between.

The rearrangement joins TRBV5-6 to TRBJ2-7; tentatively, D is TRBD1 (6 bases). Germline loops: CDR1 SGHDT, CDR2 YYEEEE. The CDR3 runs 14 residues. The V gene lost 0 bases and the J gene lost 3 bases, with 10 bases spanning the gap. The DNA for the CDR3 is TGTGCCAGCAGCTTGGACAGGGAAAGCTACGAGCAGTACTTC. Translated, it gives CASSLDRESYEQYF.

This chain links TRBV2 with TRBJ1-5; 11 nucleotides line up with TRBD1. The CDR3 totals 14 residues. V lost 6 bases, J lost 6 bases, and 4 bases stayed unmatched. Germline CDR1 reads SNHLY; CDR2 reads FYNNEI. The CDR3 DNA sequence: TGTGCCAGCAGCTTCGGGACAGGGGGTCAGCCCCAGCATTTT. Its protein is CASSFGTGGQPQHF.

The chain joins TRBV5-1 to TRBJ1-4; tentatively, D is TRBD1 (5 bases). V was trimmed by 4 bases and J by 11 bases, leaving 27 bases between them. Germline values: CDR1 SGHRS, CDR2 YFSETQ. The CDR3 has 17 residues. The CDR3: CASSADPRDRMVGKLFF. The CDR3 DNA sequence: TGCGCCAGCAGCGCGGACCCCCGGGACCGCATGGTTGGGAAACTGTTTTTT.

The genes are TRBV30 and TRBJ2-5; possibly TRBD1 for D (5 bases). Germline V CDR1 and CDR2: GTSNPN, SVGIG (reference sequence). CDR3 length: 14 residues. Trimming took off 0 bases at V and 7 bases at J, with 15 bases between the two ends. This CDR3 is CAWSVVGRRGTQYF. The CDR3 nucleotides read TGTGCCTGGAGTGTAGTAGGGCGAAGGGGGACCCAGTACTTC.

The gene calls are TRBV7-9 and TRBJ2-1; TRBD2 aligns across 14 bases. V shed 1 base and J 8 bases; nucleotides not matched to a gene: 4. The CDR3 totals 16 residues. CDR1 and CDR2 (germline): SEHNR, FQNEAQ (reference sequence). The CDR3 reads CASSLGLAGGPDEQFF. In DNA form, the CDR3 reads TGTGCCAGCAGCTTAGGACTAGCGGGGGGGCCGGATGAGCAGTTCTTC.

The chain carries TRBV18 and TRBJ2-1, with a possible D match to TRBD1 (5 bases). The V gene's germline CDR1 is KGHSH and CDR2 LQKENI. The CDR3 extends over 13 amino acids. Trimming shortened V by 1 base and J by 10 bases, and 11 bases separated the two germline ends. The CDR3 region is CASSPQGSREQFF. CDR3 nucleotide sequence: TGTGCCAGCTCACCACAGGGGTCCCGGGAGCAGTTCTTC.

V usage is TRBV6-1 and J usage is TRBJ2-1; D is possibly TRBD1 (8 bases). Germline CDR1 is MNHNS and CDR2 is SASEGT. The CDR3 length is 15 residues. V gave up 7 bases and J gave up 8 bases, with 21 bases separating them. The CDR3 reads CASNQDRAAGDEQFF. The CDR3 DNA reads TGTGCCAGCAACCAGGACAGGGCCGCGGGAGATGAGCAGTTCTTC.

The chain links TRBV6-1 to TRBJ1-1, with D perhaps matching TRBD1 (5 bases). V was clipped by 2 bases and J by 5 bases, with 12 bases between them. The CDR3 runs 14 residues. CDR1 MNHNS and CDR2 SASEGT come from the germline V gene. DNA for the CDR3: TGTGCCAGCAGTGAACGCGGGGAGGGGACTGAAGCTTTCTTT. This codes for CASSERGEGTEAFF.

This chain connects TRBV29-1 to TRBJ1-4; the match to TRBD1 covers 7 bases. Germline V CDR1 and CDR2: SQVTM, ANQGSEA. Trimming at V came to 7 bases and at J to 5 bases, leaving 1 base not matched to a gene. The CDR3 contains 11 residues. Written as DNA, the CDR3 is TGCAGCGGACAGGGAAATGAAAAACTGTTTTTT. It specifies CSGQGNEKLFF.

The V call is TRBV6-1, the J call TRBJ2-7; D is possibly TRBD1 or TRBD2 (5 bases each). V dropped 1 base and J dropped 3 bases, with 16 bases sitting between them. From germline, CDR1 is MNHNS and CDR2 SASEGT. The CDR3 totals 16 residues. The CDR3 loop reads CASSEENRGRVYEQYF. The CDR3 DNA sequence: TGTGCCAGCAGTGAAGAAAATCGGGGCAGGGTCTACGAGCAGTACTTC.

The gene calls are TRBV11-2 and TRBJ2-3; TRBD2 might be the D (7 bases). Per germline, CDR1 SGHAT and CDR2 FQNNGV. The CDR3 is 14 amino acids. V lost 5 bases, J lost 2 bases, and 11 bases lay in between. The CDR3 sequence: CASSLGGPTDTQYF. CDR3 in DNA: TGTGCCAGCAGCCTGGGGGGGCCCACAGATACGCAGTATTTT.

The chain is built from TRBV7-9 and TRBJ2-7; the D gene is possibly TRBD1 (6 bases). CDR3 length: 12 amino acids. CDR1 is SEHNR, CDR2 FQNEAQ, per germline (reference sequence). The V gene lost 7 bases and the J gene lost 6 bases, with 13 bases spanning the gap. Here the CDR3 reads CASNRDVGEQYF. In nucleotides, the CDR3 is TGTGCCAGCAACAGGGACGTCGGCGAGCAGTACTTC.